Sequencing of this T cell receptor (beta chain) was carried out in a study of response to subunit inactivated influenza vaccine. On this clonotype itself: The antigen is undetermined.

Each CDR3 protein is one row after TCRdb ran MiXCR on the RT-PCR reads. The repertoire holds 800,000 to 1,000,000 distinct CDR3 sequences, less than 25% seen once, with about a tenth in the top ten. Notes on the study in general: It was suggested by the authors that few new T cells are recruited by each seasonal influenza vaccination.

This CDR3 contains 14 residues. The germline V gene encodes CDR1 SEHNR and CDR2 FQNEAQ (reference sequence). V dropped 7 bases and J dropped 5 bases, with 14 bases sitting between them. The J gene is TRBJ2-2, the V gene TRBV7-9; D perhaps matches TRBD1 (6 bases). The source material was PBMCs from blood, sampled 5 to 6 days after vaccination. This TCR was recovered from a man aged 45-60 years who received an inactivated influenza vaccine. The CDR3 DNA is TGTGCCAGCATTCCTGCCACAGGGACCGGGGAGCTGTTTTTT. Translation gives CASIPATGTGELFF.